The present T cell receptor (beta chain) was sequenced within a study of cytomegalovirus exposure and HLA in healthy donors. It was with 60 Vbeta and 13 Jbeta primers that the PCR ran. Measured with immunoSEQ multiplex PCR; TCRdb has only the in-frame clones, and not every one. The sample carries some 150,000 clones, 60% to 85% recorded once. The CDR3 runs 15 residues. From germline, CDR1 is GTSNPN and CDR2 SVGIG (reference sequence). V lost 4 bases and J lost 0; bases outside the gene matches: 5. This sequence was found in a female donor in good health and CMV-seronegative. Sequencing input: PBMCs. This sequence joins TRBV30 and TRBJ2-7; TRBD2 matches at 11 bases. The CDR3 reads CAWNRGTSGSYEQYF. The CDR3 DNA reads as TGTGCCTGGAACCGGGGGACTAGCGGCTCCTACGAGCAGTACTTC.